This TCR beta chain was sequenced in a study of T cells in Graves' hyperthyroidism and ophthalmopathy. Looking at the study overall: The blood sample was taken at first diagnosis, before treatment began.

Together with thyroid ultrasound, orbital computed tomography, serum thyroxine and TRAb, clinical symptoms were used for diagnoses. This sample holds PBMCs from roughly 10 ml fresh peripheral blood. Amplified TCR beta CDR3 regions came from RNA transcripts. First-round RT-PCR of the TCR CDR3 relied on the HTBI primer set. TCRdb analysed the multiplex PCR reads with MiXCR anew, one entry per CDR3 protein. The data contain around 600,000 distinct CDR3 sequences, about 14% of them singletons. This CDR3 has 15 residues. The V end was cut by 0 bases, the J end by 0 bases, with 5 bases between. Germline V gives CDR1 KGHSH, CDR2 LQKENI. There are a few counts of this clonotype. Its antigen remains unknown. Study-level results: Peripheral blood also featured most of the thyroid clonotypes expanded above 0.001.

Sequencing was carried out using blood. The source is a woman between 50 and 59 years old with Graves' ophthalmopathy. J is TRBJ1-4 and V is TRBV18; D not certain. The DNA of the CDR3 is TGTGCCAGCTCACCACCTCAGGCAACTAATGAAAAACTGTTTTTT. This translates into CASSPPQATNEKLFF.